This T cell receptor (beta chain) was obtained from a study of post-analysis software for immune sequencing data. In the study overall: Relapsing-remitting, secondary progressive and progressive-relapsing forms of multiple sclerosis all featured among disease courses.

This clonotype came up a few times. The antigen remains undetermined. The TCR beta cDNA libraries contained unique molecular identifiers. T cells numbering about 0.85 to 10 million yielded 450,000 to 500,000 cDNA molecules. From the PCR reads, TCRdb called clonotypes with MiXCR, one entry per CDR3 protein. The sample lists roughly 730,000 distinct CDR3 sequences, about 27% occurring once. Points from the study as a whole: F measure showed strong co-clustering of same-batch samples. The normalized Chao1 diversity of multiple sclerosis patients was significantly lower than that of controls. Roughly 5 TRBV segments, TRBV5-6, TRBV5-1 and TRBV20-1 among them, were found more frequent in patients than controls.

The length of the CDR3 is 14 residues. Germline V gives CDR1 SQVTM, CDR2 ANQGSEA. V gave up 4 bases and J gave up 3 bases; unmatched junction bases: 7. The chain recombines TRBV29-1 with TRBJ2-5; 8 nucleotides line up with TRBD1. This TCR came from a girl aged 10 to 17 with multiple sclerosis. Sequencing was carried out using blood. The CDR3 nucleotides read TGCAGCGTTGGGGCCGGGACAGGTGAAGAGACCCAGTACTTC. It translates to CSVGAGTGEETQYF.